These T cell receptor beta chains were read from a single sample in a study of monozygotic twins with inflammatory bowel disease. TCRdb re-called the 5' RACE reads, yielding one record per CDR3 amino acid sequence without DNA. The sample has a few hundred thousand distinct CDR3 sequences, and its top ten clones hold about 5%. Input material: blood. The receptors derive from a human donor with ulcerative colitis or Crohn's disease, or a healthy co-twin of an affected twin (not recorded which). CDR3s include the opening cysteine and the closing phenylalanine or tryptophan. Each record gives: J gene, V gene, CDR3 protein.

>TRBJ2-1|TRBV20-1
CSAAKLTSGAFSYNEQFF
>TRBJ2-7|TRBV5-6
CASRLSGSYEQYF
>TRBJ1-5|TRBV6-4
CASWGGGQPQHF
>TRBJ1-5|TRBV27
CASSPRGDRVNQPQHF
>TRBJ2-1|TRBV6-1
CASRRGTGSYNEQFF
>TRBJ2-7|TRBV20-1
CSARHTSYEQYF
>TRBJ2-5|TRBV20-1
CSAKQGAYLQETQYF
>TRBJ2-7|TRBV18
CASSPQGALTEQYF
>TRBJ2-3|TRBV3-1
CASSLSGRSTDTQYF
>TRBJ2-1|TRBV6-5
CASSYTGLTSYNEQFF
>TRBJ2-7|TRBV28
CASSLGTYPPGEQYF
>TRBJ2-2|TRBV2
CAGRLAAGELFF